This T cell receptor beta chain was documented in a study of cytomegalovirus exposure and HLA in healthy donors. To note about this clone: Its specificity is not known.

Primers: 60 Vbeta forward and 13 Jbeta reverse. Produced via immunoSEQ multiplex PCR; TCRdb's table is partial and in-frame only. The sample carries around 230,000 clones, roughly 78% recorded once. Findings of the study overall: Immune exposure information available was restricted to CMV serostatus. Because they were indistinguishable, some V segments, including TRBV6-2 and TRBV6-3, were excluded. In a later analysis, approximately 15,000 TCR beta sequences were associated with HLA alleles at 0.05 false discovery rate.

The germline gives CDR1 SGHRS, CDR2 YFSETQ. The CDR3 is 16 residues long. The trim removed 5 bases at V and 4 bases at J, leaving 14 bases unmatched. The V call is TRBV5-1, the J call TRBJ1-1; TRBD1 matches at 7 bases. What was sequenced was PBMCs. The sequence came from a boy aged 5-17 years in good health and CMV-seronegative. CDR3 DNA: TGCGCCAGCAGACGGGAGGGGGCTTACCGGGGCACTGAAGCTTTCTTT. Translated: CASRREGAYRGTEAFF.